This T cell receptor (beta chain) appears in the sequencing data of a study of blood T cell repertoires in COVID-19. At the level of the study: Some COVID-19 samples were acute and others convalescent; all came from the United States, Italy and Spain.

The authors' processing: Reference gene primer amplification in the assay estimated nucleated cell counts. Produced via immunoSEQ multiplex PCR; TCRdb's table is partial and in-frame only. D and trimming were read from the DNA, whereas the V and J calls and clone size are those reported in that table. The table includes over 400,000 clones, just over 85% detected once. Germline loops: CDR1 GTSNPN, CDR2 SVGIG (reference sequence). This CDR3 comprises 14 residues. Trimming took 2 bases from V and 3 from J, leaving 14 bases between them. The chain employs TRBV30 and TRBJ2-7; possibly TRBD2 for D (6 bases). The sequence was collected from a woman between 25 and 40 years old with active or convalescent COVID-19. The specimen sequenced was peripheral blood. CDR3 bases: TGTGCCTGGAGTTCGGCAGCGGGCGTCTACGAGCAGTACTTC. It specifies CAWSSAAGVYEQYF.